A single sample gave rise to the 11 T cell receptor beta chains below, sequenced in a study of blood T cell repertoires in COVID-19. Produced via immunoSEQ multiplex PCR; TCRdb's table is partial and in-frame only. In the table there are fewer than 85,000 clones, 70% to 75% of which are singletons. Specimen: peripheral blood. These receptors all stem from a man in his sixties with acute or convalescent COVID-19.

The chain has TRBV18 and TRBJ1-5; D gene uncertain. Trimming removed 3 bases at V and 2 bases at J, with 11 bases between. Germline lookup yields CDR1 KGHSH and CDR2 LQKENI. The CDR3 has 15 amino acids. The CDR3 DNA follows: TGTGCCAGCTCACCCCAATCCGGGGGCAATCAGCCCCAGCATTTT. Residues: CASSPQSGGNQPQHF.

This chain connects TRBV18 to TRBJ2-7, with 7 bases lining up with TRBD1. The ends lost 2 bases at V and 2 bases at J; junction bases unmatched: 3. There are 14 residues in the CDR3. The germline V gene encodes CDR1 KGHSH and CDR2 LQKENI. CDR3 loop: CASSPRQGTYEQYV. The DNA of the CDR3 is TGTGCCAGCTCACCAAGACAGGGAACCTACGAGCAGTACGTC.

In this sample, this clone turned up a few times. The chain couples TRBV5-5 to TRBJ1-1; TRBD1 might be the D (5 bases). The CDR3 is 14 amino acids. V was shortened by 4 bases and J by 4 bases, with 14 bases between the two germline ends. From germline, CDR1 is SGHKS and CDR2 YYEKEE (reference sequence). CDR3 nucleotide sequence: TGTGCCAGCAGCGGATCCTGGGGCCGCACTGAAGCTTTCTTT. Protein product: CASSGSWGRTEAFF.

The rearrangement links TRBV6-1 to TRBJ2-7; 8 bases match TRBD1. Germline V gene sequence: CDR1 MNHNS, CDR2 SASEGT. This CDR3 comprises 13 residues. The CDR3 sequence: CASSERGQASSNV. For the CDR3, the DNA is TGTGCCAGCAGTGAAAGGGGACAGGCCTCCTCCAACGTC.

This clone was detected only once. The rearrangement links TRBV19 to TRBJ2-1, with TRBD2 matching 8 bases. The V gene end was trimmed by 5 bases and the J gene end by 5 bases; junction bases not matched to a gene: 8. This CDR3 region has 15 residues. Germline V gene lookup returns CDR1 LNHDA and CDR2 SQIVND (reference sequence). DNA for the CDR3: TGTGCCAGTAGTTTTAGCGGGAAGAGCAACAATGAGCAGTTCTTC. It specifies CASSFSGKSNNEQFF.

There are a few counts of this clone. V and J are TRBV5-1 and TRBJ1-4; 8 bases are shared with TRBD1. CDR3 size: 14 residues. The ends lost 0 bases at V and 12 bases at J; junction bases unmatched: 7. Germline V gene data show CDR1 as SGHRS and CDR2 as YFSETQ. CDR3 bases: TGCGCCAGCAGCTTGGAGACAGGGGACGAGGAACTGTTTTTT. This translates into CASSLETGDEELFF.

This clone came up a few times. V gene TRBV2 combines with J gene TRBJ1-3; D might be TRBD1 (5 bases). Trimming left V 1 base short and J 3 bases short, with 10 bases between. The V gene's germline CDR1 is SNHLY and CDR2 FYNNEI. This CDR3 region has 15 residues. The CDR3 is CASSEGIRDGNTIYF. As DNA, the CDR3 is TGTGCCAGCAGTGAAGGAATCAGGGATGGAAACACCATATATTTT.

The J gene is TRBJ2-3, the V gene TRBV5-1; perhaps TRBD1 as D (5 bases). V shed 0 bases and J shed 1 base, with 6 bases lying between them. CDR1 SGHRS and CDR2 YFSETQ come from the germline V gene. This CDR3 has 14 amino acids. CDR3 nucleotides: TGCGCCAGCAGCTTGGTGACAGGCACAGATACGCAGTATTTT. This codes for CASSLVTGTDTQYF.

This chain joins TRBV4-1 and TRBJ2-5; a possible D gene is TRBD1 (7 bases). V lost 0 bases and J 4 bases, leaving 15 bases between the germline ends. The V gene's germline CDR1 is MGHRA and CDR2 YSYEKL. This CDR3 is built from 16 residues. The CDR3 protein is CASSQDQGQEGETQYF. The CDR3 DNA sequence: TGCGCCAGCAGCCAAGACCAAGGACAGGAGGGAGAGACCCAGTACTTC.

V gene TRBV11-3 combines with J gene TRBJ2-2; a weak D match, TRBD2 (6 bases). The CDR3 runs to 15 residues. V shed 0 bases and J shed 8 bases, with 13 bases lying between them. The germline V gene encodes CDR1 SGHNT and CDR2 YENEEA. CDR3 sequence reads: CASSLDLDGGGELFF. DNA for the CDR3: TGTGCCAGCAGCTTAGATCTGGACGGAGGGGGGGAGCTGTTTTTT.

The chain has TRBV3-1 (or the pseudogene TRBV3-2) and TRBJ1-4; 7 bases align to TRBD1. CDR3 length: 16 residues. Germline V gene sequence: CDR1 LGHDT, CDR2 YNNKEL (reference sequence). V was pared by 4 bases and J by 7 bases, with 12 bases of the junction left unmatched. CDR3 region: CASSLIRTGVSEKLFF. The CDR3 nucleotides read TGTGCCAGCAGCCTCATTCGAACAGGGGTTAGTGAAAAACTGTTTTTT.